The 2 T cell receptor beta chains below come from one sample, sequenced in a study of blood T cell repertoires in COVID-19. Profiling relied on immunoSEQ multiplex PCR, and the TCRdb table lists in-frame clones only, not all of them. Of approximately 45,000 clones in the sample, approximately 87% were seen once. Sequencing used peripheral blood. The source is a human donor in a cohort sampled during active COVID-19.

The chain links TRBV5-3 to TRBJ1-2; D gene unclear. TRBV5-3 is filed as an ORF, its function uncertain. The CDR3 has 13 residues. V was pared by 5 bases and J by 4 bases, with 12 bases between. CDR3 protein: CARRVPGSYGYTF. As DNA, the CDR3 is TGTGCCAGAAGAGTCCCGGGGAGCTATGGCTACACCTTC.

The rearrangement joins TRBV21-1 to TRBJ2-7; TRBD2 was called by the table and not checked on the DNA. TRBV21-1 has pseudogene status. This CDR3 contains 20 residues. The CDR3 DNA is TGTGCCAGCAGCAACGGACTAGCGGGAGCCGCTGAAACGGCCTCCTACGAGCAGTACTTC. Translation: CASSNGLAGAAETASYEQYF.